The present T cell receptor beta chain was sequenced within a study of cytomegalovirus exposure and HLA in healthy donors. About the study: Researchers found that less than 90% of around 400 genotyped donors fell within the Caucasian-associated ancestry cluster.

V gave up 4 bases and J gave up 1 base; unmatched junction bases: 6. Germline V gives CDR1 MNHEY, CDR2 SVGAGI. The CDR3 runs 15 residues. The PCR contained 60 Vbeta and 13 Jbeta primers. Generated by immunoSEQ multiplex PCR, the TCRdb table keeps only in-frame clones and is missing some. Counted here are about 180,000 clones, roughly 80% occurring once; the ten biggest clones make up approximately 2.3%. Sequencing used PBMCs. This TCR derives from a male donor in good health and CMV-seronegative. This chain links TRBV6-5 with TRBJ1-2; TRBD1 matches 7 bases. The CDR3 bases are TGTGCCAGCAGTTTCTTGACAGGGCTTAACTATGGCTACACCTTC. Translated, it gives CASSFLTGLNYGYTF.